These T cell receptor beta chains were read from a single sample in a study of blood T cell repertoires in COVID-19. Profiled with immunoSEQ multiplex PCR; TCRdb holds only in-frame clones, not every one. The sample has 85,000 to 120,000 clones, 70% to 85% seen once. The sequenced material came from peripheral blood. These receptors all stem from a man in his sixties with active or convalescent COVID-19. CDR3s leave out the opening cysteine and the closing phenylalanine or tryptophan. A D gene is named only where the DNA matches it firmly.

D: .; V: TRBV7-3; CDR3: ASSLTGEAGNTIY
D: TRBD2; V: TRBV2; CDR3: ASGTGTSGALSSYEQY
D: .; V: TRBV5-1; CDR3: ASSFSGNGGEQF
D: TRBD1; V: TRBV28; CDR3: ASSRQGVYGYT
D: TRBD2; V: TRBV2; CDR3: ASSTLEPTSATYNEQF
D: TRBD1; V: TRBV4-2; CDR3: ASSPETGLGYT
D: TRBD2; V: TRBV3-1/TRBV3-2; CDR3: ASSRTSAYTGELF
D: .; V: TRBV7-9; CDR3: ASSPYQETQY
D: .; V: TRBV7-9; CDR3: ASGITGSGGYT
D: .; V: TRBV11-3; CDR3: ASSPVPGEGNIQY
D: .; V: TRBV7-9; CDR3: ASNQPGRSYT
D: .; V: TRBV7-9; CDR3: ASSGARVRSSYNEQF
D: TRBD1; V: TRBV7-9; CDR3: ASSLDLGQGKTQY
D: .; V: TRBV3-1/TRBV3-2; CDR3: ASSQARGRYGYT
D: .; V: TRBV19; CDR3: ASRRDLAGGTEAF
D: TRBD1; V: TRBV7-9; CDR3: ASSSTGGGRSFGNTIY
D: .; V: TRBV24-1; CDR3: ATSEQGEKLF
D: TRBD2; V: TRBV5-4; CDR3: ASSHTSGSDTQY
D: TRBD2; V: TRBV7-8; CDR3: ASSSQRESRWETQY
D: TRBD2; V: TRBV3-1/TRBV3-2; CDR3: ASSQDGAGDHGETQY
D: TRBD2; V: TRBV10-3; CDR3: ATGGREGATGELF
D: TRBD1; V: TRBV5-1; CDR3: ASSLATGSTDTQY
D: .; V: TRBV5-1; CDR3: ASSSAYRDQGGYT
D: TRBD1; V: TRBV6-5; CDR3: ASSTGQAFYGYT
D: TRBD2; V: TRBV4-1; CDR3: ASSHRLAKDSYEQY
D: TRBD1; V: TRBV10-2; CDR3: ASSGQGIHEQY